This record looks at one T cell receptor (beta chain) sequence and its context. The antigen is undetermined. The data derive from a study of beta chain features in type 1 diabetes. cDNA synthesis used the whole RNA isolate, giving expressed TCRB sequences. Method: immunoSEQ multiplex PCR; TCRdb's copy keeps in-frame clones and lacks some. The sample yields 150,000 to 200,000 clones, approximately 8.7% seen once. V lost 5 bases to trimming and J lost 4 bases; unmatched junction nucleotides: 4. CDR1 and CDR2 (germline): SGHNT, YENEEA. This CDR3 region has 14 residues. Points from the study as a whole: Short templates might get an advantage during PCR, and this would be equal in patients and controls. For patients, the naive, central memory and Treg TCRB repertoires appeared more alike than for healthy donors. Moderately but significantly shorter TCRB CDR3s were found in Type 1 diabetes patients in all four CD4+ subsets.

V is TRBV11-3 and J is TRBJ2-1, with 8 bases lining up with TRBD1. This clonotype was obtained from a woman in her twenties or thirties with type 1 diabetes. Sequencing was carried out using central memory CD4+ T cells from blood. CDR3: CASSPGQEYNEQFF. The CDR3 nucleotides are TGTGCCAGCAGCCCGGGACAGGAGTACAATGAGCAGTTCTTC.